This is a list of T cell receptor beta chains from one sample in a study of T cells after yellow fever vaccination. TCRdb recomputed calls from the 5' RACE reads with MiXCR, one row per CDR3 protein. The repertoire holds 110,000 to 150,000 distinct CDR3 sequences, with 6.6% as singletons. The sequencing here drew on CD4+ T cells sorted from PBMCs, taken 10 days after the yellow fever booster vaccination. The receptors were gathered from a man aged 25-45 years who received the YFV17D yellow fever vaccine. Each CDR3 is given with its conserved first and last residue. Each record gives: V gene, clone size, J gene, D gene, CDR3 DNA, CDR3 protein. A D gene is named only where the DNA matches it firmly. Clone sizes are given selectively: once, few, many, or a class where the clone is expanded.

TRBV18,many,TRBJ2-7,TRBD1,TGTGCCAGCTCACCAGCGACAGGGGGCCGCGAGCAGTACTTC,CASSPATGGREQYF
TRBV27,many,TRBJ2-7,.,TGTGCCAGCAGTTCAAGGCCGCACCAGAGCTCCGAGCAGTACTTC,CASSSRPHQSSEQYF
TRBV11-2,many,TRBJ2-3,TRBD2,TGTGCCAGCAGCTCCACCTTTGGACTAGCGGCGCGCAGAGCAGATACGCAGTATTTT,CASSSTFGLAARRADTQYF
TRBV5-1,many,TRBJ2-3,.,TGCGCCAGCAGCACCTCAGACCTAACAGATACGCAGTATTTT,CASSTSDLTDTQYF
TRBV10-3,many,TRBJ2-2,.,TGTGCCATCAGTGAAGGGCCAGTCAAGGTTGGGGAGCTGTTTTTT,CAISEGPVKVGELFF
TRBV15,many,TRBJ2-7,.,TGTGCCACCAGCATTGTGAGGGAGTACGAGCAGTACTTC,CATSIVREYEQYF
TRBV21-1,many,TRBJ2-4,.,TGTGCGGCAAAGCGGCAGGGGGAAGGCATTCAGTACTTC,CAAKRQGEGIQYF
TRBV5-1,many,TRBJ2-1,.,TGCGCCAGCAGCTTGGGTTCGAGCTCCTACAATGAGCAGTTCTTC,CASSLGSSSYNEQFF
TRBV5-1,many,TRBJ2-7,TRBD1,TGCGCCAGCAGCTTGGTCAGGGGGAGTAGAAAAAACGAGCAGTACTTC,CASSLVRGSRKNEQYF
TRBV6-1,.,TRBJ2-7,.,TGTGCCAGCTCGGTTGGAAACTCTCACGAGCAGTACTTC,CASSVGNSHEQYF
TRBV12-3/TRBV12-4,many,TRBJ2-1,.,TGTGCCAGCAATTCCCCGGACTACTACAATGAGCAGTTCTTC,CASNSPDYYNEQFF
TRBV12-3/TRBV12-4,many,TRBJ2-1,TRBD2,TGTGCCAGCAGCGTAGCGGGCCGCTACAATGAGCAGTTCTTC,CASSVAGRYNEQFF
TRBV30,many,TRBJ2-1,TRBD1,TGTGCCTGTCTCCGGGACAGGGCCTACAATGAGCAGTTCTTC,CACLRDRAYNEQFF
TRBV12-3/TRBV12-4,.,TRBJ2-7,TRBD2,TGTGCCAGCAGTCCCGGGACTAGCAGTCTCTCCGGGTACGAGCAGTACTTC,CASSPGTSSLSGYEQYF
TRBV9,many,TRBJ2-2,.,TGTGCCAGCAGCCCGCCGAACAGGCCGAACACCGGGGAGCTGTTTTTT,CASSPPNRPNTGELFF
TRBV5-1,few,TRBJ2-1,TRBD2,TGCGCCAGCAGGAGTTTAGCGGGATACAATGAGCAGTTCTTC,CASRSLAGYNEQFF
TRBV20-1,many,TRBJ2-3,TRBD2,TGCAGTGCTAGATACCGTTTTCTAGCGGGAGATCCGACAGATACGCAGTATTTT,CSARYRFLAGDPTDTQYF
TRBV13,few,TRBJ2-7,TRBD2,TGTGCCAGCAGGAGGACTAGCGGGAACTCCTACGAGCAGTACTTC,CASRRTSGNSYEQYF
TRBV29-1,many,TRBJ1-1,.,TGCAGCGTTGATGGAGGGTACTCGGGTACTGAAGCTTTCTTT,CSVDGGYSGTEAFF
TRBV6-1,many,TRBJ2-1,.,TGTGCCAGCAGTCAACCGGGTGGGAAGGGTGAGCAGTTCTTC,CASSQPGGKGEQFF
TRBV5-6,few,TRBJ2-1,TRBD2,TGTGCCAGCAGCTTGTTTGGGACTAGCGGGAGCGACTACAATGAGCAGTTCTTC,CASSLFGTSGSDYNEQFF
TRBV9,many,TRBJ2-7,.,TGTGCCAGCAGCCCCACAACCACTTACGAGCAGTACTTC,CASSPTTTYEQYF
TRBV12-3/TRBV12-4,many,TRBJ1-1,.,TGTGCCAGCAGGAGAGGGATAATGAACACTGAAGCTTTCTTT,CASRRGIMNTEAFF
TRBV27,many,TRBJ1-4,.,TGTGCCAGCAGTTTTGCGGGAGAAGGGGAAAAACTGTTTTTT,CASSFAGEGEKLFF
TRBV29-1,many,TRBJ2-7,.,TGCAGCGGCCGGGGCCCGAGCTCCTACGAGCAGTACTTC,CSGRGPSSYEQYF
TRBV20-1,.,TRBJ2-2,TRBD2,TGCAGTGCTAACGGACTAGCGGGAGTACGCACCGGGGAGCTGTTTTTT,CSANGLAGVRTGELFF
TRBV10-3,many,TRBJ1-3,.,TGTGCCATCAGTTTAGGTCAGAGAAACACCATATATTTT,CAISLGQRNTIYF
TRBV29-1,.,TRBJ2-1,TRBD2,TGCAGGGACACCACTAGCGGGACACGCCAAGACTTC,CRDTTSGTRQDF
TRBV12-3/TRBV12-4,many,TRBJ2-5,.,TGTGCCAGCAGTCGGAGGGGGATAGAGACCCAGTACTTC,CASSRRGIETQYF
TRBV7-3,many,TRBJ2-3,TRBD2,TGTGCCAGCAGCTTCGCCGCGGGAGGGCCGAGAGATACGCAGTATTTT,CASSFAAGGPRDTQYF
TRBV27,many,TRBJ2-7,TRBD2,TGTGCCAGCAGTTTCGGACTAGCGAGGTCTAACGAGCAGTACTTC,CASSFGLARSNEQYF
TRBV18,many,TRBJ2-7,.,TGTGCCAGCTCACCAGGGACGGGGGCTAACGAGCAGTACTTC,CASSPGTGANEQYF
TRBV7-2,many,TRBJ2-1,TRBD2,TGTGCCAGCAGCTTAGGGCGGGAGTATAGGAATGAGCAGTTCTTC,CASSLGREYRNEQFF
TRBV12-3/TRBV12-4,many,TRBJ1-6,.,TGTGCCAGCAGTTTAGGCAGGGATAATTCACCCCTCCACTTT,CASSLGRDNSPLHF
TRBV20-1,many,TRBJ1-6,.,TGCAGTGCTCAAAGTGGGCACCGCGGTTCACCCCTCCACTTT,CSAQSGHRGSPLHF
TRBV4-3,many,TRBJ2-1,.,TGCGCCAGCACCTGGCGGGATGAGCAGTTCTTC,CASTWRDEQFF
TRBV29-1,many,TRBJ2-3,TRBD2,TGCAGCGTTAAGGCCGGGCCCGGACTAGGCACAGATACGCAGTATTTT,CSVKAGPGLGTDTQYF
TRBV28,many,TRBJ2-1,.,TGTGCCAGCTCCTCGGGGGCGGGACGGGGGAATGAGCAGTTCTTC,CASSSGAGRGNEQFF
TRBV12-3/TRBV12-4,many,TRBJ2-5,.,TGTGCCAGCAGTCCTCGAAAACAAGAGACCCAGTACTTC,CASSPRKQETQYF
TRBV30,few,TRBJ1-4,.,TGTGCCTGGAGTGTAAGGAGCTATGAAAAACTGTTTTTT,CAWSVRSYEKLFF
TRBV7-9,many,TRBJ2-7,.,TGTGCCAGCAGCAACCGGGACTTTGCCTACGAGCAGTACTTC,CASSNRDFAYEQYF